One and the same sample provided the 27 T cell receptor beta chains below, sequenced in a study of blood T cell repertoires in COVID-19. The assay was immunoSEQ multiplex PCR, and TCRdb's table has in-frame clones only and misses some. The table lists around 120,000 clones, roughly nine tenths of them singletons. The source material was peripheral blood. The receptors were sampled from a man aged 70-80 years who had recovered from COVID-19.

V usage is TRBV24-1 and J usage is TRBJ2-5; 7 bases line up with TRBD1. The CDR3 consists of 16 residues. Germline trimming cut 3 bases from V and 5 bases from J; bases unmatched to any gene: 11. Germline-derived CDR1 and CDR2 are KGHDR and SFDVKD. CDR3: CATSDKGTVPLETQYF. The DNA of the CDR3 is TGTGCCACCAGTGATAAAGGGACAGTCCCCCTTGAGACCCAGTACTTC.

This chain uses TRBV3-1 (or the pseudogene TRBV3-2) with TRBJ2-1; 10 positions match TRBD2. J gave up 10 bases and V 3 bases, and 6 bases lay outside the gene matches. The CDR3 has 14 amino acids. The germline V gene has CDR1 LGHDT and CDR2 YNNKEL (reference sequence). As DNA, the CDR3 is TGTGCCAGCAGCCAGGTTCAAGCGGGGGGGGAGCAGTTCTTC. It codes for CASSQVQAGGEQFF.

The V gene is TRBV5-1, the J gene TRBJ1-2; TRBD1 agrees at 8 bases. Germline CDR1 and CDR2: SGHRS and YFSETQ. With V trimmed by 1 base and J by 6 bases, 2 bases remained unmatched. The CDR3 contains 13 residues. CDR3 residues: CASSLSTGDGYTF. The CDR3 DNA reads TGCGCCAGCAGCTTGTCGACAGGGGATGGCTACACCTTC.

The J gene is TRBJ2-5, the V gene TRBV3-1 (or the pseudogene TRBV3-2); 13 bases line up with TRBD2. The germline CDR1 and CDR2 sequences are LGHDT and YNNKEL (reference sequence). V gave up 0 bases and J gave up 5 bases; unmatched junction bases: 21. The CDR3 sequence is 22 residues long. For the CDR3, the DNA is TGTGCCAGCAGCCAAGATCTGTGGCGACTAGCGGGGGGCATTCTTACGTTTGAGACCCAGTACTTC. It codes for CASSQDLWRLAGGILTFETQYF.

The J gene is TRBJ2-1, the V gene TRBV4-3, with D tentatively TRBD1 (6 bases). Per germline, CDR1 LGHNA and CDR2 YSLEER. V lost 4 bases to trimming and J lost 0 bases, with 10 bases between them. There are 15 residues in the CDR3. The CDR3 loop reads CASSPWTVSYNEQFF. In DNA, the CDR3 is TGCGCCAGCAGCCCGTGGACAGTCTCCTACAATGAGCAGTTCTTC.

This clone is classed as medium-sized (0.01 to 0.1%). CDR3 loop: CASSFLGNKDTQYF. CDR3 nucleotide sequence: TGTGCCAGCAGCTTTTTGGGCAATAAAGATACGCAGTATTTT. The gene calls are TRBV7-7 and TRBJ2-3, with no clear D. CDR3 length: 14 amino acids. The V end lost 3 bases, the J end lost 5 bases, and 12 bases lay between the germline ends. Germline CDR1 SSHAT, CDR2 FNYEAQ (reference sequence).

The CDR3 sequence is CASSTDRGTEAFF. Here the CDR3 DNA reads TGTGCCAGTAGTACGGACAGGGGAACTGAAGCTTTCTTT. The V call is TRBV19, the J call TRBJ1-1; 9 bases map to TRBD1. Germline CDR1 is LNHDA and CDR2 is SQIVND (reference sequence). Trimming removed 4 bases from V and 5 bases from J; junction bases left unmatched: 2. The CDR3 contains 13 residues.

The rearrangement joins TRBV7-2 to TRBJ1-3; no clear D. Germline loops: CDR1 SGHTA, CDR2 FQGNSA. There are 15 residues in the CDR3. V was shortened by 3 bases and J by 0 bases, with 9 bases between the two germline ends. The CDR3 loop reads CASSLFIHSGNTIYF. DNA for the CDR3: TGTGCCAGCAGCTTGTTTATACACTCTGGAAACACCATATATTTT.

The sample holds a few counts of this clone. This chain connects TRBV6-6 to TRBJ1-6; possibly TRBD1 for D (6 bases). Germline V CDR1 and CDR2: MNHNY, SVGAGI (reference sequence). The germline V and J ends were trimmed by 5 bases and 0 bases, with 17 bases remaining between them. This CDR3 region has 18 residues. The chain's CDR3 is CASSPPFGTTSYNSPLHF. CDR3 coding DNA: TGTGCCAGCAGTCCTCCTTTCGGGACAACCTCCTATAATTCACCCCTCCACTTT.

The chain is built from TRBV15 and TRBJ2-7; a possible D gene is TRBD2 (5 bases). The CDR3 spans 14 residues. V lost 1 base and J lost 7, with 14 bases in between. Germline V gene lookup returns CDR1 LNHNV and CDR2 YYDKDF (reference sequence). This CDR3 is CATSRVVMEEEQYF. As DNA, the CDR3 is TGTGCCACCAGCAGAGTAGTGATGGAGGAGGAGCAGTACTTC.

This sequence joins TRBV19 and TRBJ2-1; TRBD2 aligns across 15 bases. The junction had 6 bases not matched to a gene; V was cut back by 4 bases and J by 8 bases. This CDR3 is built from 16 residues. Germline values: CDR1 LNHDA, CDR2 SQIVND (reference sequence). CDR3: CASSKGLAGGSHEQFF. The CDR3 nucleotides read TGTGCCAGTAGTAAGGGACTAGCGGGAGGATCTCATGAGCAGTTCTTC.

V is TRBV11-2 and J is TRBJ2-5; 7 bases are a match to TRBD1. V gave up 2 bases and J gave up 4 bases; unmatched junction bases: 1. In germline, CDR1 is SGHAT, CDR2 FQNNGV. The length of the CDR3 is 13 residues. This chain's CDR3 is CASSLRGRETQYF. For the CDR3, the DNA is TGTGCCAGCAGCTTAAGGGGGCGAGAGACCCAGTACTTC.

The chain carries TRBV28 and TRBJ1-4, with 7 bases fitting TRBD1. Germline CDR1 and CDR2: MDHEN and SYDVKM. Trimming at V came to 5 bases and at J to 11 bases, leaving 11 bases not matched to a gene. The CDR3 contains 14 residues. The CDR3 here is CASSKQGKKDKLFF. The DNA of the CDR3 is TGTGCCAGCAGTAAACAGGGGAAAAAGGACAAACTGTTTTTT.

The genes are TRBV5-1 and TRBJ2-7; 12 nucleotides line up with TRBD2. Losses at the gene ends were 7 bases for V and 4 bases for J; bases not matched to a gene: 9. Germline CDR1 and CDR2: SGHRS and YFSETQ. The CDR3 contains 15 residues. This CDR3 is CASSRRLAGVYEQYF. In DNA, the CDR3 is TGCGCCAGCTCCCGGCGACTAGCGGGAGTGTACGAGCAGTACTTC.

This sequence joins TRBV5-4 and TRBJ1-4; possible D gene TRBD1, 5 bases. The CDR3 totals 14 residues. V was trimmed by 5 bases and J by 6 bases, leaving 14 bases between them. CDR1 and CDR2 from the germline V gene are SGHNT and YYREEE (reference sequence). CDR3 in amino acids: CASRPDSSYEKLFF. DNA for the CDR3: TGTGCCAGCAGACCTGACAGTTCCTATGAAAAACTGTTTTTT.

The gene calls are TRBV30 and TRBJ1-3; D not resolved. CDR1 GTSNPN and CDR2 SVGIG come from the germline V gene (reference sequence). The CDR3 is made up of 12 amino acids. With 5 bases removed from V and 7 bases from J, the gap between germline ends came to 12 bases. The CDR3 region has the DNA TGTGCCTGGGGTCTCGGGGTCAACACCATATATTTT. It specifies CAWGLGVNTIYF. The full variable domain, completed using reference TRBV30 and TRBJ1-3, is SQTIHQWPATLVQPVGSPLSLECTVEGTSNPNLYWYRQAAGRGLQLLFYSVGIGQISSEVPQNLSASRPQDRQFILSSKKLLLSDSGFYLCAWGLGVNTIYFGEGSWLTVV.

This clone was detected a few times. The chain employs TRBV6-2 or TRBV6-3 and TRBJ2-7; possible D gene TRBD1, 5 bases. This CDR3 region has 15 residues. CDR1 is MNHEY, CDR2 SVGEGT, per germline. V was trimmed by 6 bases and J by 9 bases, leaving 24 bases between them. The DNA of the CDR3 is TGTGCCAGCAGCCTTGCTGGGGCAGCTCTACGTTCGCAGTACTTC. Amino acid sequence: CASSLAGAALRSQYF.

J is TRBJ2-1 and V is TRBV15; D is uncertain. Germline lookup yields CDR1 LNHNV and CDR2 YYDKDF (reference sequence). V lost 2 bases to trimming and J lost 4 bases, with 9 bases between them. The CDR3 contains 14 residues. The CDR3 sequence: CATSRTLEYNEQFF. The CDR3 region has the DNA TGTGCCACCAGCAGAACCCTAGAGTACAATGAGCAGTTCTTC.

The CDR3 sequence is CASSYFDRAGAGANVLTF. The CDR3 DNA reads TGTGCCAGCAGTTACTTCGACAGGGCTGGGGCTGGGGCCAACGTCCTGACTTTC. The chain combines TRBV6-2 or TRBV6-3 with TRBJ2-6, with 7 nucleotides matching TRBD1. Germline V gives CDR1 MNHEY, CDR2 SVGEGT. V dropped 1 base and J dropped 2; count of bases not matched to a gene: 8. This CDR3 spans 18 amino acids.

This chain uses TRBV5-1 with TRBJ2-7; D perhaps matches TRBD2 (6 bases). The CDR3 loop spans 14 amino acids. V lost 2 bases to trimming and J lost 2 bases, with 11 bases between them. Germline V gives CDR1 SGHRS, CDR2 YFSETQ. The CDR3 loop is CASSLPGATYEQYF. The CDR3 nucleotides are TGCGCCAGCAGCTTACCGGGAGCAACCTACGAGCAGTACTTC. The full variable domain, with the rest looked up from reference TRBV5-1 and TRBJ2-7, is KAGVTQTPRYLIKTRGQQVTLSCSPISGHRSVSWYQQTPGQGLQFLFEYFSETQRNKGNFPGRFSGRQFSNSRSEMNVSTLELGDSALYLCASSLPGATYEQYFGPGTRLTVT.

The CDR3 loop reads CASSFPYTKGVTEAFF. The CDR3 region has the DNA TGTGCCAGCAGCTTTCCCTACACAAAGGGGGTGACTGAAGCTTTCTTT. This chain joins TRBV5-4 and TRBJ1-1; TRBD1 might be the D (6 bases). Trimming stripped 2 bases from V and 5 bases from J, with 19 bases between. The CDR3 totals 16 residues. Germline V gene sequence: CDR1 SGHNT, CDR2 YYREEE (reference sequence).

V gene TRBV11-2 combines with J gene TRBJ2-3; D might be TRBD2 (5 bases). Trimming removed 0 bases at V and 9 bases at J, with 10 bases between. CDR3 length: 13 residues. The germline V gene encodes CDR1 SGHAT and CDR2 FQNNGV. The CDR3 sequence is CASSLDRDGTQYF. CDR3 nucleotide sequence: TGTGCCAGCAGCTTAGATCGGGATGGGACGCAGTATTTT.

The chain combines TRBV2 with TRBJ2-5; TRBD1 aligns across 9 bases. V lost 4 bases and J lost 5; bases outside the gene matches: 2. From germline, CDR1 is SNHLY and CDR2 FYNNEI. This CDR3 has 13 amino acids. The CDR3 sequence: CASSGDRVETQYF. In DNA, the CDR3 is TGTGCCAGCAGTGGGGACAGGGTTGAGACCCAGTACTTC.

This clone was seen a handful of times. V gene TRBV7-3 combines with J gene TRBJ2-7; D may be TRBD1 (6 bases). Deletions cut 5 bases from V and 4 bases from J, with 15 bases between. Germline V gene lookup returns CDR1 SGHTA and CDR2 FQGTGA. This CDR3 comprises 14 residues. CDR3: CASSRTGHGYEQYF. CDR3 nucleotide sequence: TGTGCCAGCAGCCGCACGGGACATGGGTACGAGCAGTACTTC. Full variable domain (outside the CDR3, taken from reference TRBV7-3 and TRBJ2-7): GAGVSQTPSNKVTEKGKYVELRCDPISGHTALYWYRQSLGQGPEFLIYFQGTGAADDSGLPNDRFFAVRPEGSVSTLKIQRTERGDSAVYLCASSRTGHGYEQYFGPGTRLTVT.

V is TRBV6-5 and J is TRBJ1-2; 10 nucleotides align to TRBD1. CDR1 and CDR2 (germline): MNHEY, SVGAGI. The CDR3 contains 13 residues. The J segment lost 4 bases and the V segment lost 8 bases, leaving 4 bases of the junction unmatched. The CDR3 DNA is TGTGCCAGCGCTCGGGACAGGGGCTATGGCTACACCTTC. It specifies CASARDRGYGYTF.

This chain joins TRBV28 and TRBJ1-5; D gene unclear. CDR1 is MDHEN, CDR2 SYDVKM, per germline. This CDR3 spans 13 amino acids. Trimming cost V 3 bases and J 5 bases, with 8 bases left between them. For the CDR3, the DNA is TGTGCCAGCAGTTTTCCCACTTATCAGCCCCAGCATTTT. Residues: CASSFPTYQPQHF.

The CDR3 is CASSLGPPTVENTEAFF. The CDR3 DNA sequence: TGTGCCAGCAGCTTGGGCCCTCCGACAGTTGAGAACACTGAAGCTTTCTTT. The chain joins TRBV5-6 to TRBJ1-1; weak D call: TRBD1 (5 bases). CDR3 length equals 17 residues. The germline V and J ends were trimmed by 0 bases and 1 base, with 16 bases remaining between them. Germline CDR1 SGHDT, CDR2 YYEEEE.